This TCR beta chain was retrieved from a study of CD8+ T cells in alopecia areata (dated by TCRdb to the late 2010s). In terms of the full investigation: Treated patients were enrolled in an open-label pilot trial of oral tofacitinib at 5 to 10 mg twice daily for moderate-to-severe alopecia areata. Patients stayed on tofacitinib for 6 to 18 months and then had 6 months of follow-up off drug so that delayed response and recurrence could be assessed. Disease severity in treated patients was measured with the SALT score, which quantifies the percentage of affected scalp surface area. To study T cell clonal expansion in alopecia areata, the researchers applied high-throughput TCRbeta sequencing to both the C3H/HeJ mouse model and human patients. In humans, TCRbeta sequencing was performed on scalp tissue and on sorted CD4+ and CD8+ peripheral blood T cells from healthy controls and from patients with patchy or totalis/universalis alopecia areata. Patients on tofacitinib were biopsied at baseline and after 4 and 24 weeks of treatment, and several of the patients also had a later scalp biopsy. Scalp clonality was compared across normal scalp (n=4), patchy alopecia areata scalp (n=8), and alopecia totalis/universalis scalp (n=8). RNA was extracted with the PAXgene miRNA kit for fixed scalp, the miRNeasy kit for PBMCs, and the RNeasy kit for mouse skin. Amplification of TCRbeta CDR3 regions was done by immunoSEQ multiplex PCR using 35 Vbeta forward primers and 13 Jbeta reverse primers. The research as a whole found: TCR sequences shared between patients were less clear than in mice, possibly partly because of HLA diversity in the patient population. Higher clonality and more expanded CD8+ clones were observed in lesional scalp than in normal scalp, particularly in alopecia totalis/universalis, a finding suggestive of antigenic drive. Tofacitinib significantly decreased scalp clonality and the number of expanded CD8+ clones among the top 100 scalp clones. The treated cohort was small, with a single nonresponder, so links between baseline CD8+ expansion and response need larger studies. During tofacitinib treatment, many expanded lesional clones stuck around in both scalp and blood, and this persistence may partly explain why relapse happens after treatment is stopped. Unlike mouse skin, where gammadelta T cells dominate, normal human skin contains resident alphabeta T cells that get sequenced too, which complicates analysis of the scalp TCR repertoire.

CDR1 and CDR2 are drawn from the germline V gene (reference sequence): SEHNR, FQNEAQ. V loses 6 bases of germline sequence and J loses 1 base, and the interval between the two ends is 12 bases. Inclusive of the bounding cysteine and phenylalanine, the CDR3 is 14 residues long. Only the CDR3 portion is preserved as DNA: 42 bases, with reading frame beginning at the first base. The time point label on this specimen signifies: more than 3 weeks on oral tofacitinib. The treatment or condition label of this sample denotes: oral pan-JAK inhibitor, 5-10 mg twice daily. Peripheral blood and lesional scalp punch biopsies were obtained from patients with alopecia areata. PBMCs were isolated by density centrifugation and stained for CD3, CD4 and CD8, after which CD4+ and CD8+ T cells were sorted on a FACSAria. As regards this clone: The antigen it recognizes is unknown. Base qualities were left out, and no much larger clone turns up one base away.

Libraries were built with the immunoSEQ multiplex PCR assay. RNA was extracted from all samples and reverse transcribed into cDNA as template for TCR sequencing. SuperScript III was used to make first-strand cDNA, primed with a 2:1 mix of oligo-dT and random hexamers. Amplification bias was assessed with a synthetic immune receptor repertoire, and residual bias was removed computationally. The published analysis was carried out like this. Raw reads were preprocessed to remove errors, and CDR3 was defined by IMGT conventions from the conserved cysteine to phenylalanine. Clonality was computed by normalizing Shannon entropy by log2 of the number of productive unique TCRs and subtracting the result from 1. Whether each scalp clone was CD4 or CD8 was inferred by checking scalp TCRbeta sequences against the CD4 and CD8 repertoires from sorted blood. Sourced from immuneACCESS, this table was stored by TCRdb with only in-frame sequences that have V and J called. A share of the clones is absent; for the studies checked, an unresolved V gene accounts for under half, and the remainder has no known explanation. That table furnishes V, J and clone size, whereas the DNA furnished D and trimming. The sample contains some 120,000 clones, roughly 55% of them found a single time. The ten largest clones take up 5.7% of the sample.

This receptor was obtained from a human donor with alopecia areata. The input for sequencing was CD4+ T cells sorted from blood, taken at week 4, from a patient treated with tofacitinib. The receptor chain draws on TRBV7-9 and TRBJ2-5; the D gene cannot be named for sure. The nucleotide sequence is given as TGTGCCAGCAGTCCAGCCGGGTCCCAAGAGACCCAGTACTTC. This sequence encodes CASSPAGSQETQYF.